This T cell receptor (beta chain) was sequenced during a study of human T cells and chemical hapten exposure. Study summary: Patients had diphenylcyclopropenone applied to the scalp weekly throughout the roughly 24-week study.

In the case of this clonotype: As yet, its antigen is unknown.

The CDR3 covers 15 residues. Germline CDR1 LGHNA, CDR2 YSLEER. The V end lost 1 base, the J end lost 1 base, and 10 bases lay between the germline ends. This sample's treatment: therapeutic diphenylcyclopropenone sensitization with weekly scalp DPC. Unique molecular identifiers were attached to individual cDNA molecules within the library. TCRdb redid the calling of the reads with MiXCR, one entry per CDR3 protein. The profile shows 1,500 to 2,000 distinct CDR3 sequences, roughly 50% of them singletons. Regarding the study as a whole: Sensitizing to DPC left TCRs with a frequency above 1 in 1000 unaltered. Expanded TCRs showed more large CDR3 clusters than pre-sensitization or healthy control sets.

The receptor was isolated from an adult with alopecia areata. Some clones in this sample may be carry-over from other donors' samples. This table probably holds off-target reads from a library built for another chain. Material: whole blood, obtained before DPC sensitization or 2, 6, or about 24 weeks after (not recorded which). This rearrangement joins TRBV4-3 to TRBJ1-2; D gene uncertain. Here the CDR3 reads CASSQGGFINYGYTF. The DNA of the CDR3 is TGCGCCAGCAGCCAAGGCGGATTCATTAACTATGGCTACACCTTC.